The 31 T cell receptor beta chains below were found in one sample sequenced in a study of blood T cell repertoires in COVID-19. Some clones are missing from TCRdb's copy, which holds only in-frame ones; the method was immunoSEQ multiplex PCR. The sample yields about 130,000 clones, roughly 80% seen once. The sample was PBMCs or T cells enriched from blood (not recorded which). The receptors were sampled from a man aged 25 to 45 who had recovered from COVID-19.

This CDR3 reads CASSLVQGMNTEAFF. CDR3 DNA sequence: TGTGCCAGCAGCTTAGTACAGGGGATGAACACTGAAGCTTTCTTT. This chain links TRBV7-2 with TRBJ1-1, with 7 bases aligning to TRBD1. CDR1 and CDR2 from the germline V gene are SGHTA and FQGNSA. V trimming: 1 base; J trimming: 0 bases; junction bases outside the gene matches: 2. CDR3 length equals 15 residues. Full variable domain (outside the CDR3, taken from reference TRBV7-2 and TRBJ1-1): GAGVSQSPSNKVTEKGKDVELRCDPISGHTALYWYRQSLGQGLEFLIYFQGNSAPDKSGLPSDRFSAERTGGSVSTLTIQRTQQEDSAVYLCASSLVQGMNTEAFFGQGTRLTVV.

This chain uses TRBV9 with TRBJ2-5, with TRBD1 matching over 9 bases. Germline V CDR1 and CDR2: SGDLS, YYNGEE. V shed 2 bases, J shed 5 bases, and the junction held 7 bases outside the gene matches. The CDR3 spans 15 residues. The CDR3 coding sequence is TGTGCCAGCAGCGTCTGGGACAGGGTAGAGGAGACCCAGTACTTC. It specifies CASSVWDRVEETQYF.

The genes are TRBV2 and TRBJ1-6, with D unresolved. CDR3 size: 14 residues. CDR1 is SNHLY, CDR2 FYNNEI, per germline. Trimming pared 5 bases from V and 10 bases from J, leaving 15 bases between. CDR3: CASSSRAGWSPLHF. The CDR3 region has the DNA TGTGCCAGCAGTTCTCGGGCGGGGTGGTCACCCCTCCACTTT.

This chain joins TRBV25-1 and TRBJ1-1; the D is unclear. Germline CDR1 is MGHDK and CDR2 is SYGVNS. The length of the CDR3 is 11 residues. Trimming removed 5 bases from V and 5 bases from J, with 6 bases in between. The CDR3 nucleotides read TGTGCCAGCAGTCTGGAGACTGAAGCTTTCTTT. Protein product: CASSLETEAFF.

The J gene is TRBJ2-2, the V gene TRBV27; D might be TRBD1 (7 bases). Germline CDR1 MNHEY, CDR2 SMNVEV (reference sequence). The CDR3 sequence is 15 residues long. V was trimmed by 3 bases and J by 9 bases, leaving 17 bases between them. CDR3 bases: TGTGCCAGCAGTTTTAGCCCCAGGGGGGACCGGGAGCTGTTTTTT. Its translation: CASSFSPRGDRELFF.

The genes are TRBV18 and TRBJ1-4, with D tentatively TRBD1 (6 bases). This CDR3 contains 14 residues. V shed 3 bases and J shed 7 bases, with 12 bases lying between them. Germline V lookup: CDR1 KGHSH, CDR2 LQKENI. The CDR3 DNA is TGTGCCAGCTCACCCCAGGGGCGGAGTGAAAAACTGTTTTTT. Translating it yields CASSPQGRSEKLFF.

The V and J genes are TRBV5-4 and TRBJ2-7, with 8 bases fitting TRBD1. With 4 bases clipped from V and 4 bases from J, the junction kept 13 bases outside the gene matches. Per germline, CDR1 SGHNT and CDR2 YYREEE (reference sequence). This CDR3 is 16 amino acids long. CDR3 in DNA: TGTGCCAGCAGCACCTACCCGGACAGGGAATCATACGAGCAGTACTTC. Residues: CASSTYPDRESYEQYF.

The chain is built from TRBV9 and TRBJ2-3; 12 nucleotides line up with TRBD2. V shed 4 bases, J shed 0 bases, and the junction held 3 bases outside the gene matches. This CDR3 has 16 residues. CDR1 is SGDLS and CDR2 is YYNGEE in the germline V gene. The CDR3 spells CASSTGTSGSTDTQYF. DNA for the CDR3: TGTGCCAGCAGCACCGGGACTAGCGGGAGCACAGATACGCAGTATTTT.

The chain is built from TRBV19 and TRBJ2-7, with D maybe TRBD2 (6 bases). The length of the CDR3 is 12 residues. CDR1 is LNHDA and CDR2 is SQIVND in the germline V gene (reference sequence). V shed 0 bases and J shed 11 bases, with 11 bases lying between them. The CDR3 coding sequence is TGTGCCAGTAGTATAGATAGGAGGGCAAAGTACGTC. Translation gives CASSIDRRAKYV.

The chain employs TRBV9 and TRBJ1-5; D remains ambiguous. Looked up from germline, CDR1 is SGDLS and CDR2 is YYNGEE. V was trimmed by 1 base and J by 0 bases, leaving 8 bases between them. CDR3 length equals 15 residues. In DNA form, the CDR3 reads TGTGCCAGCAGCGTAAGTCCGGTTAGCAATCAGCCCCAGCATTTT. It is translated as CASSVSPVSNQPQHF.

V is TRBV13 and J is TRBJ2-7; 7 bases fit TRBD2. The CDR3 totals 13 residues. Germline V gene lookup returns CDR1 PRHDT and CDR2 FYEKMQ (reference sequence). V dropped 6 bases and J dropped 6; count of bases not matched to a gene: 8. This CDR3 reads CASRPGGSSEQYF. As DNA, the CDR3 is TGTGCCAGCAGACCGGGCGGGAGCTCCGAGCAGTACTTC.

The chain combines TRBV9 with TRBJ2-3; a possible D gene is TRBD1 (6 bases). The V end was cut by 3 bases, the J end by 1 base, with 9 bases between. Germline CDR1 reads SGDLS; CDR2 reads YYNGEE. The CDR3 spans 14 residues. The CDR3 reads CASSARQGTDTQYF. CDR3 sequence (DNA): TGTGCCAGCAGCGCCCGACAGGGCACAGATACGCAGTATTTT. Filled out from reference TRBV9 and TRBJ2-3, the complete variable domain reads DSGVTQTPKHLITATGQRVTLRCSPRSGDLSVYWYQQSLDQGLQFLIQYYNGEERAKGNILERFSAQQFPDLHSELNLSSLELGDSALYFCASSARQGTDTQYFGPGTRLTVL.

The chain has TRBV7-2 and TRBJ1-3; D may be TRBD1 (5 bases). Trimming removed 5 bases at V and 0 bases at J, with 17 bases between. Germline-derived CDR1 and CDR2 are SGHTA and FQGNSA. The CDR3 length is 17 residues. CDR3: CASSKSTGQNSGNTIYF. The CDR3 DNA reads as TGTGCCAGCAGCAAGAGTACAGGCCAGAACTCTGGAAACACCATATATTTT.

The chain links TRBV9 to TRBJ2-3; 9 bases are a match to TRBD2. Looked up from germline, CDR1 is SGDLS and CDR2 is YYNGEE. J was trimmed by 0 bases and V by 3 bases; bases with no gene match: 8. The CDR3 length is 17 residues. The CDR3 loop is CASSAGSSGASTDTQYF. The CDR3, as DNA: TGTGCCAGCAGCGCCGGATCTAGCGGGGCTAGCACAGATACGCAGTATTTT.

This chain connects TRBV11-3 to TRBJ2-5; 10 bases line up with TRBD1. The germline CDR1 and CDR2 sequences are SGHNT and YENEEA. CDR3 length: 15 residues. V shed 8 bases, J shed 5 bases, and the junction held 11 bases outside the gene matches. The CDR3, as DNA: TGTGCCAGCGGGGGGGGACAGGGGCGAGAGGAGACCCAGTACTTC. Its protein product is CASGGGQGREETQYF. Combining the CDR3 with reference TRBV11-3 and TRBJ2-5 gives the whole variable domain EAGVVQSPRYKIIEKKQPVAFWCNPISGHNTLYWYLQNLGQGPELLIRYENEEAVDDSQLPKDRFSAERLKGVDSTLKIQPAELGDSAVYLCASGGGQGREETQYFGPGTRLLVL.

This clone came up once. The chain employs TRBV20-1 and TRBJ2-3; TRBD1 might be the D (6 bases). The CDR3 is 15 residues long. Germline lookup yields CDR1 DFQATT and CDR2 SNEGSKA (reference sequence). Trimming took off 3 bases at V and 8 bases at J, with 21 bases between the two ends. CDR3 coding DNA: TGCAGTGCTAGTGGGACGGTGGGGGCTAGGAGTACGCAGTATTTT. Amino acids: CSASGTVGARSTQYF.

The chain couples TRBV7-3 to TRBJ2-3; TRBD1 matches 7 bases. The CDR3 spans 16 residues. Germline V gives CDR1 SGHTA, CDR2 FQGTGA. The junction had 9 bases not matched to a gene; V was cut back by 5 bases and J by 1 base. The DNA of the CDR3 is TGTGCCAGCAGCGACCGACAGGGAGCCGGCACAGATACGCAGTATTTT. Translated, it gives CASSDRQGAGTDTQYF.

The rearrangement uses TRBV28 and TRBJ1-5, with D uncertain. V was clipped by 7 bases and J by 1 base, with 20 bases between them. Per the germline V gene, CDR1 is MDHEN and CDR2 is SYDVKM. The length of the CDR3 is 17 residues. CDR3 DNA sequence: TGTGCCAGCAATTCCGCGGTAGAAGGTTGGAGCAATCAGCCCCAGCATTTT. Protein sequence: CASNSAVEGWSNQPQHF.

V is TRBV2 and J is TRBJ2-7; 11 nucleotides align to TRBD2. The germline gives CDR1 SNHLY, CDR2 FYNNEI. The CDR3 runs 13 residues. With V trimmed by 1 base and J by 12 bases, 5 bases remained unmatched. The CDR3 DNA is TGTGCCAGCAGTGAAGGTCTAGCGGGAGGCGTGTACTTC. It yields the protein CASSEGLAGGVYF.

V is TRBV28 and J is TRBJ2-7; 10 nucleotides line up with TRBD1. V dropped 5 bases and J dropped 6; count of bases not matched to a gene: 4. Germline V gene lookup returns CDR1 MDHEN and CDR2 SYDVKM. The CDR3 loop spans 13 amino acids. Here the CDR3 DNA reads TGTGCCAGCAGTCCGGGACAGGGGAGCGAGCAGTACGTC. This gives the protein CASSPGQGSEQYV.

This clone was counted between two and nine times. The gene calls are TRBV6-5 and TRBJ1-2; D is possibly TRBD1 (5 bases). The CDR3 consists of 14 residues. Germline V CDR1 and CDR2: MNHEY, SVGAGI. Trimming took off 6 bases at V and 0 bases at J, with 11 bases between the two ends. CDR3 loop: CASSRGGANYGYTF. The DNA of the CDR3 is TGTGCCAGCAGCCGCGGAGGGGCTAACTATGGCTACACCTTC.

V gene TRBV18 combines with J gene TRBJ1-4, with 9 bases lining up with TRBD1. The V and J ends lost 6 bases and 0 bases, in that order; junction bases with no gene match: 5. The CDR3 consists of 16 residues. Germline lookup yields CDR1 KGHSH and CDR2 LQKENI. The CDR3 spells CASSPGTGPTNEKLFF. The DNA for the CDR3 is TGTGCCAGCTCGCCCGGGACAGGGCCAACTAATGAAAAACTGTTTTTT.

V is TRBV11-2 and J is TRBJ2-5; TRBD1 agrees at 8 bases. The junction had 8 bases not matched to a gene; V was cut back by 5 bases and J by 6 bases. Germline assignment: CDR1 SGHAT and CDR2 FQNNGV. The CDR3 contains 14 residues. CDR3 bases: TGTGCCAGCAGCCGACAGGGGAGTAAGAAGACCCAGTACTTC. Its translation: CASSRQGSKKTQYF.

This clone was detected only a few times. The rearrangement links TRBV6-5 to TRBJ2-7, with 11 bases that match TRBD2. The CDR3 runs 15 residues. V was pared by 6 bases and J by 0 bases, with 4 bases of the junction left unmatched. Germline-derived CDR1 and CDR2 are MNHEY and SVGAGI. The CDR3 nucleotides are TGTGCCAGCAGCATACTAGCGGGGGCCTCCTACGAGCAGTACGTC. As protein: CASSILAGASYEQYV.

V gene TRBV7-2 combines with J gene TRBJ1-1, with D possibly matching TRBD1 (5 bases). V lost 4 bases and J 1 base, leaving 13 bases between the germline ends. CDR3 length: 15 residues. The germline V gene encodes CDR1 SGHTA and CDR2 FQGNSA. The CDR3 sequence is CASSSAGGSNTEAFF. CDR3 nucleotide sequence: TGTGCCAGCAGCTCGGCGGGGGGATCGAACACTGAAGCTTTCTTT. The whole variable domain, filled in from reference TRBV7-2 and TRBJ1-1, reads GAGVSQSPSNKVTEKGKDVELRCDPISGHTALYWYRQSLGQGLEFLIYFQGNSAPDKSGLPSDRFSAERTGGSVSTLTIQRTQQEDSAVYLCASSSAGGSNTEAFFGQGTRLTVV.

This chain connects TRBV27 to TRBJ1-5; no firm D call. Germline loops: CDR1 MNHEY, CDR2 SMNVEV (reference sequence). With 7 bases removed from V and 6 bases from J, the gap between germline ends came to 19 bases. The CDR3 spans 15 residues. The CDR3 region has the DNA TGTGCCAGCACCCCCGACGGGTGGTCCGGTCAGCCCCAGCATTTT. It is translated as CASTPDGWSGQPQHF.

The rearrangement links TRBV6-4 to TRBJ2-2, with a possible D match to TRBD1 (5 bases). This CDR3 contains 13 residues. Per germline, CDR1 MRHNA and CDR2 SNTAGT. V was shortened by 2 bases and J by 4 bases, with 5 bases between the two germline ends. The CDR3 sequence: CASSDRGTGELFF. The DNA for the CDR3 is TGTGCCAGCAGTGACAGGGGCACCGGGGAGCTGTTTTTT.

This clone was recorded once. This rearrangement joins TRBV7-6 to TRBJ1-3; tentative D call: TRBD1 (5 bases). The ends were cut back, 4 bases at V and 0 bases at J, with 7 bases in the middle. From germline, CDR1 is SGHVS and CDR2 FNYEAQ. The CDR3 is 14 residues long. The CDR3 nucleotides read TGTGCCAGCAGCTCGGGGGACTCTGGAAACACCATATATTTT. Translating it yields CASSSGDSGNTIYF.

This chain connects TRBV6-5 to TRBJ1-2; D is undetermined. The CDR3 spans 12 residues. V lost 8 bases and J 6 bases, leaving 13 bases between the germline ends. In germline, CDR1 is MNHEY, CDR2 SVGAGI. CDR3 amino acids: CASSLKPNGYTF. The CDR3 nucleotides are TGTGCCAGCTCGCTGAAGCCTAATGGCTACACCTTC.

The V call is TRBV3-1 (or the pseudogene TRBV3-2), the J call TRBJ1-1; the match to TRBD1 covers 8 bases. Germline lookup yields CDR1 LGHDT and CDR2 YNNKEL (reference sequence). V was clipped by 0 bases and J by 1 base; unmatched bases: 7. The CDR3 spans 17 residues. The CDR3 region is CASSQDLGGTGNTEAFF. The CDR3 region has the DNA TGTGCCAGCAGCCAAGATCTTGGGGGGACAGGGAACACTGAAGCTTTCTTT.

The genes are TRBV28 and TRBJ1-4; 9 nucleotides match TRBD1. The CDR3 is 15 residues long. Germline CDR1 reads MDHEN; CDR2 reads SYDVKM. J gave up 3 bases and V 6 bases, and 5 bases lay outside the gene matches. The CDR3 loop is CASSGQGNPNEKLFF. The CDR3 bases are TGTGCCAGCAGCGGACAGGGGAATCCTAATGAAAAACTGTTTTTT. The full variable domain, in which reference TRBV28 and TRBJ1-4 provide the parts outside the CDR3, is DVKVTQSSRYLVKRTGEKVFLECVQDMDHENMFWYRQDPGLGLRLIYFSYDVKMKEKGDIPEGYSVSREKKERFSLILESASTNQTSMYLCASSGQGNPNEKLFFGSGTQLSVL.